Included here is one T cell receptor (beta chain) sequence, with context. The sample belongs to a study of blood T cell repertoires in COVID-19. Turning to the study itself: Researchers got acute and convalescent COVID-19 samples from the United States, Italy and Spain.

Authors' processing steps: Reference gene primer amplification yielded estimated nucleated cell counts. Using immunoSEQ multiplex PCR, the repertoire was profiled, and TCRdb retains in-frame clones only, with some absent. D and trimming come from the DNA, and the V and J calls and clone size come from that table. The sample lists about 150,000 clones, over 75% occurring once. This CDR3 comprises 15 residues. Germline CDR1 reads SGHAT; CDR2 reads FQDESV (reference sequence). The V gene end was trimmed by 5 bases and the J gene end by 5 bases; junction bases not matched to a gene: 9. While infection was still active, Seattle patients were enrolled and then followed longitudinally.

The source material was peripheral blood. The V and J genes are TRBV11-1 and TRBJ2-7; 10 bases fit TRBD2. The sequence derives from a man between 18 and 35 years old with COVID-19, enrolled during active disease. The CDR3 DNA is TGTGCCAGCAGCCACGGAGCGGGGGGGATCAACGAGCAGTACTTC. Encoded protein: CASSHGAGGINEQYF.